A selection of T cell receptor beta chains follows, all from one sample in a study of CD8+ T cells in alopecia areata. Clones were sequenced by immunoSEQ multiplex PCR, and TCRdb holds only the in-frame ones, with some missing. The sample contains about 200,000 clones, approximately 61% of which appear only once. The material was CD4+ T cells sorted from blood, obtained at week 0. These receptors all come from a human donor with alopecia areata. Both conserved end residues are part of each CDR3. Fields, in order: V gene, clone size, J gene, D gene, CDR3 protein, CDR3 DNA. A D gene is named only where the DNA matches it firmly. Size tells how often a clone was seen (once, few, many) or the class of an expanded clone, and some rows leave it out.

V gene: TRBV28; clone size: NA; J gene: TRBJ2-3; D gene: TRBD2; CDR3 protein: CASNRLAGRTDTQYF; CDR3 DNA: TGTGCCAGCAATAGACTAGCTGGTCGCACAGATACGCAGTATTTT
V gene: TRBV7-9; clone size: few; J gene: TRBJ1-5; D gene: TRBD1; CDR3 protein: CASSLEGGDQPQHF; CDR3 DNA: TGTGCCAGCAGCTTAGAAGGGGGCGATCAGCCCCAGCATTTT
V gene: TRBV4-1; clone size: NA; J gene: TRBJ1-2; D gene: TRBD1; CDR3 protein: CASSQAIRDSLYGYTF; CDR3 DNA: TGCGCCAGCAGCCAAGCTATAAGGGACAGTCTCTATGGCTACACCTTC
V gene: TRBV5-1; clone size: NA; J gene: TRBJ2-7; D gene: NA; CDR3 protein: CASSWSGYEQYF; CDR3 DNA: TGCGCCAGCAGCTGGAGTGGCTACGAGCAGTACTTC
V gene: TRBV4-1; clone size: NA; J gene: TRBJ2-2; D gene: NA; CDR3 protein: CASSPPRVSSGELFF; CDR3 DNA: TGCGCCAGCAGCCCCCCACGGGTCTCTAGCGGGGAGCTGTTTTTT
V gene: TRBV7-3; clone size: NA; J gene: TRBJ2-3; D gene: NA; CDR3 protein: CASSLPGTDTQYF; CDR3 DNA: TGTGCCAGCAGCTTACCTGGCACAGATACGCAGTATTTT
V gene: TRBV7-9; clone size: NA; J gene: TRBJ2-1; D gene: NA; CDR3 protein: CASTPTGDEQFF; CDR3 DNA: TGTGCCAGCACCCCAACCGGCGATGAGCAGTTCTTC
V gene: TRBV2; clone size: few; J gene: TRBJ1-5; D gene: NA; CDR3 protein: CASSVGQRVSNQPQHF; CDR3 DNA: TGTGCCAGCAGTGTGGGGCAGAGAGTTAGCAATCAGCCCCAGCATTTT
V gene: TRBV6-5; clone size: few; J gene: TRBJ1-2; D gene: NA; CDR3 protein: CASSYQGSFNYGYTF; CDR3 DNA: TGTGCCAGCAGTTACCAGGGTTCTTTTAACTATGGCTACACCTTC
V gene: TRBV6-5; clone size: few; J gene: TRBJ1-2; D gene: NA; CDR3 protein: CASSYPGLLGGYTF; CDR3 DNA: TGTGCCAGCAGTTACCCGGGTCTCTTAGGAGGCTACACCTTC
V gene: TRBV6-5; clone size: many; J gene: TRBJ1-2; D gene: NA; CDR3 protein: CASSSSGQVGLGYTF; CDR3 DNA: TGTGCCAGCAGTTCGAGTGGTCAGGTGGGGCTTGGCTACACCTTC
V gene: TRBV30; clone size: few; J gene: TRBJ1-1; D gene: NA; CDR3 protein: CAWRLPVNTEAFF; CDR3 DNA: TGTGCCTGGAGACTTCCGGTGAACACTGAAGCTTTCTTT
V gene: TRBV6-1; clone size: NA; J gene: TRBJ2-1; D gene: TRBD2; CDR3 protein: CASSEASGGAGEQFF; CDR3 DNA: TGTGCCAGCAGTGAGGCTAGCGGGGGGGCGGGTGAGCAGTTCTTC
V gene: TRBV29-1; clone size: few; J gene: TRBJ2-3; D gene: TRBD1; CDR3 protein: CSVVGTGSTDTQYF; CDR3 DNA: TGCAGCGTTGTGGGGACAGGGAGCACAGATACGCAGTATTTT
V gene: TRBV30; clone size: once; J gene: TRBJ2-7; D gene: TRBD2; CDR3 protein: CAWSVLGLRSSYEQYF; CDR3 DNA: TGTGCCTGGAGTGTACTGGGACTACGATCCTCCTACGAGCAGTACTTC
V gene: TRBV5-1; clone size: once; J gene: TRBJ2-7; D gene: NA; CDR3 protein: CASSLGRVSYEQYF; CDR3 DNA: TGCGCCAGCAGCTTGGGGCGTGTCTCCTACGAGCAGTACTTC
V gene: TRBV6-1; clone size: NA; J gene: TRBJ2-6; D gene: NA; CDR3 protein: CASSERDIGANVLTF; CDR3 DNA: TGTGCCAGCAGTGAACGGGACATCGGGGCCAACGTCCTGACTTTC
V gene: TRBV30; clone size: few; J gene: TRBJ2-7; D gene: TRBD2; CDR3 protein: CAWSVGTGLAGSDEQYF; CDR3 DNA: TGTGCCTGGAGTGTGGGGACGGGACTAGCGGGCTCTGACGAGCAGTACTTC
V gene: TRBV5-1; clone size: NA; J gene: TRBJ2-7; D gene: NA; CDR3 protein: CASSLLGGGGTEQYF; CDR3 DNA: TGCGCCAGCAGCTTGCTTGGGGGAGGCGGGACCGAGCAGTACTTC
V gene: TRBV7-9; clone size: few; J gene: TRBJ1-4; D gene: NA; CDR3 protein: CASSARRNEKLFF; CDR3 DNA: TGTGCCAGCAGCGCCCGCCGGAATGAAAAACTGTTTTTT
V gene: TRBV2; clone size: NA; J gene: TRBJ1-2; D gene: NA; CDR3 protein: CASRTPPAQGWGYTF; CDR3 DNA: TGTGCCAGCAGGACCCCTCCCGCGCAGGGTTGGGGCTACACCTTC
V gene: TRBV7-8; clone size: NA; J gene: TRBJ2-3; D gene: TRBD2; CDR3 protein: CASSFGLARTDTQYF; CDR3 DNA: TGTGCCAGCAGCTTCGGACTAGCAAGGACAGATACGCAGTATTTT
V gene: TRBV7-2; clone size: NA; J gene: TRBJ1-2; D gene: NA; CDR3 protein: CASSFDQGRNGYTF; CDR3 DNA: TGTGCCAGCAGCTTTGATCAGGGGAGGAATGGCTACACCTTC
V gene: TRBV30; clone size: NA; J gene: TRBJ1-1; D gene: NA; CDR3 protein: CAWSDRAPYTEAFF; CDR3 DNA: TGTGCCTGGAGTGACAGGGCCCCATACACTGAAGCTTTCTTT
V gene: TRBV19; clone size: many; J gene: TRBJ2-7; D gene: NA; CDR3 protein: CASSLIGAYEQYF; CDR3 DNA: TGTGCCAGTAGTTTAATAGGGGCCTACGAGCAGTACTTC
V gene: TRBV2; clone size: NA; J gene: TRBJ1-2; D gene: NA; CDR3 protein: CASLESGQFYGYTF; CDR3 DNA: TGTGCCAGCCTAGAAAGTGGGCAGTTCTATGGCTACACCTTC
V gene: TRBV2; clone size: NA; J gene: TRBJ2-1; D gene: TRBD1; CDR3 protein: CASSNPTTGDNEQFF; CDR3 DNA: TGTGCCAGCAGTAACCCTACGACAGGGGACAATGAGCAGTTCTTC
V gene: TRBV29-1; clone size: NA; J gene: TRBJ1-1; D gene: NA; CDR3 protein: CSGKQGENTEAFF; CDR3 DNA: TGCAGCGGAAAACAGGGAGAGAACACTGAAGCTTTCTTT
V gene: TRBV14; clone size: NA; J gene: TRBJ2-3; D gene: NA; CDR3 protein: CASSMGGTDTQYF; CDR3 DNA: TGTGCCAGCAGCATGGGGGGAACAGATACGCAGTATTTT
V gene: TRBV7-2; clone size: NA; J gene: TRBJ2-3; D gene: NA; CDR3 protein: CASSLWGYTQYF; CDR3 DNA: TGTGCCAGCAGCTTATGGGGGTATACGCAGTATTTT
V gene: TRBV25-1; clone size: NA; J gene: TRBJ1-2; D gene: NA; CDR3 protein: CASSSPGGGYGYTF; CDR3 DNA: TGTGCCAGCAGTTCCCCCGGGGGAGGCTATGGCTACACCTTC
V gene: TRBV18; clone size: many; J gene: TRBJ1-4; D gene: TRBD1; CDR3 protein: CASHRGGNEKLFF; CDR3 DNA: TGTGCCAGCCACAGGGGCGGGAATGAAAAACTGTTTTTT
V gene: TRBV30; clone size: few; J gene: TRBJ2-5; D gene: NA; CDR3 protein: CAWSIVVETQYF; CDR3 DNA: TGTGCCTGGAGTATAGTTGTGGAGACCCAGTACTTC
V gene: TRBV6-6; clone size: NA; J gene: TRBJ2-5; D gene: TRBD1; CDR3 protein: CATQGAQETQYF; CDR3 DNA: TGTGCCACCCAGGGGGCCCAGGAGACCCAGTACTTC
V gene: TRBV28; clone size: NA; J gene: TRBJ2-3; D gene: TRBD2; CDR3 protein: CASSTGLASTDTQYF; CDR3 DNA: TGTGCCAGCAGTACGGGACTAGCGAGCACAGATACGCAGTATTTT
V gene: TRBV6-1; clone size: NA; J gene: TRBJ1-2; D gene: NA; CDR3 protein: CASSGTLGSANYGYTF; CDR3 DNA: TGTGCCAGCAGTGGGACCCTAGGTTCAGCTAACTATGGCTACACCTTC
V gene: TRBV13; clone size: NA; J gene: TRBJ2-5; D gene: NA; CDR3 protein: CASSLGEDQETQYF; CDR3 DNA: TGTGCCAGCAGCTTAGGGGAGGACCAAGAGACCCAGTACTTC
V gene: TRBV5-1; clone size: NA; J gene: TRBJ1-1; D gene: NA; CDR3 protein: CASSLGDLNTEAFF; CDR3 DNA: TGCGCCAGCAGCTTGGGGGATTTGAACACTGAAGCTTTCTTT
V gene: TRBV7-2; clone size: few; J gene: TRBJ2-7; D gene: TRBD1; CDR3 protein: CASSFGTGPYEQYF; CDR3 DNA: TGTGCCAGCAGCTTCGGGACAGGGCCTTACGAGCAGTACTTC
V gene: TRBV5-4; clone size: NA; J gene: TRBJ2-5; D gene: NA; CDR3 protein: CASSSGAQETQYF; CDR3 DNA: TGTGCCAGCAGCTCCGGAGCTCAAGAGACCCAGTACTTC
V gene: TRBV5-1; clone size: NA; J gene: TRBJ2-6; D gene: NA; CDR3 protein: CASSYERSGANVLTF; CDR3 DNA: TGCGCCAGCAGCTATGAGAGGTCTGGGGCCAACGTCCTGACTTTC
V gene: TRBV30; clone size: NA; J gene: TRBJ1-5; D gene: NA; CDR3 protein: CAWSVRQVNQPQHF; CDR3 DNA: TGTGCCTGGAGTGTACGTCAGGTCAATCAGCCCCAGCATTTT
V gene: TRBV27; clone size: NA; J gene: TRBJ2-1; D gene: TRBD2; CDR3 protein: CASSLSGGYNEQFF; CDR3 DNA: TGTGCCAGCAGTTTAAGCGGGGGCTACAATGAGCAGTTCTTC
V gene: TRBV4-1; clone size: NA; J gene: TRBJ2-3; D gene: NA; CDR3 protein: CASSQRGEVKGTDTQYF; CDR3 DNA: TGCGCCAGCAGCCAAAGGGGGGAAGTCAAAGGCACAGATACGCAGTATTTT
V gene: TRBV5-1; clone size: few; J gene: TRBJ2-3; D gene: TRBD2; CDR3 protein: CASSPLTSGGRGDTQYF; CDR3 DNA: TGCGCCAGCAGCCCTTTGACTAGCGGGGGCCGGGGAGATACGCAGTATTTT
V gene: TRBV29-1; clone size: NA; J gene: TRBJ2-7; D gene: NA; CDR3 protein: CSVEVGQWVPEQYF; CDR3 DNA: TGCAGCGTTGAAGTTGGGCAGTGGGTCCCCGAGCAGTACTTC
V gene: TRBV5-4; clone size: NA; J gene: TRBJ2-5; D gene: NA; CDR3 protein: CASSLGKGKGTQYF; CDR3 DNA: TGTGCCAGCAGCTTGGGGAAGGGGAAGGGGACCCAGTACTTC
V gene: TRBV20-1; clone size: NA; J gene: TRBJ2-2; D gene: NA; CDR3 protein: CSATRGGELFF; CDR3 DNA: TGCAGTGCAACCCGGGGCGGGGAGCTGTTTTTT
V gene: TRBV5-4; clone size: NA; J gene: TRBJ2-2; D gene: TRBD1; CDR3 protein: CASSQTGGRTGELFF; CDR3 DNA: TGTGCCAGCAGCCAGACAGGGGGCCGAACCGGGGAGCTGTTTTTT
V gene: TRBV30; clone size: NA; J gene: TRBJ1-1; D gene: NA; CDR3 protein: CAWSVGINTEAFF; CDR3 DNA: TGTGCCTGGTCAGTGGGCATTAACACTGAAGCTTTCTTT
V gene: TRBV6-5; clone size: NA; J gene: TRBJ2-7; D gene: NA; CDR3 protein: CASSYELGSEQYF; CDR3 DNA: TGTGCCAGCAGTTACGAACTAGGTTCCGAGCAGTACTTC
V gene: TRBV6-6; clone size: NA; J gene: TRBJ1-6; D gene: NA; CDR3 protein: CASSPFLKGSSPLHF; CDR3 DNA: TGTGCCAGCAGTCCCTTCCTAAAGGGAAGTTCACCCCTCCACTTT
V gene: TRBV29-1; clone size: NA; J gene: TRBJ1-5; D gene: TRBD1; CDR3 protein: CSAVTGTQPQHF; CDR3 DNA: TGCAGCGCCGTGACAGGGACGCAGCCCCAGCATTTT
V gene: TRBV30; clone size: NA; J gene: TRBJ1-2; D gene: NA; CDR3 protein: CAVGGSYGYTF; CDR3 DNA: TGTGCAGTGGGGGGCAGCTATGGCTACACCTTC